One sample yielded the 7 T cell receptor beta chains listed below, sequenced in a study of blood T cell repertoires in COVID-19. TCRdb keeps only in-frame clones here, not all; method: immunoSEQ multiplex PCR. The table records some 300,000 clones, about 90% of them present only once. The sequenced sample was PBMCs or T cells enriched from blood (not recorded which). These receptors were obtained from a woman in her thirties who had recovered from COVID-19.

The sample holds one count of this clone. V usage is TRBV18 and J usage is TRBJ1-5, with a weak D call TRBD1 (6 bases). Germline CDR1 is KGHSH and CDR2 is LQKENI. The germline V and J ends were trimmed by 6 bases and 4 bases, with 16 bases remaining between them. CDR3 length: 15 amino acids. The chain's CDR3 is CASSLLGAGNQPQHF. The CDR3 DNA is TGTGCCAGCTCTCTCCTGGGGGCAGGTAATCAGCCCCAGCATTTT.

The CDR3 bases are TGTGCCAGCAGTGCCAGGGGGCTTATGGGCAATCAGCCCCAGCATTTT. This encodes CASSARGLMGNQPQHF. The V gene is TRBV2, the J gene TRBJ1-5; 8 nucleotides match TRBD1. The trim removed 4 bases at V and 2 bases at J, leaving 7 bases unmatched. Germline CDR1 and CDR2: SNHLY and FYNNEI. This CDR3 comprises 16 residues.

The rearrangement joins TRBV30 to TRBJ1-1; no clear D. The germline V gene has CDR1 GTSNPN and CDR2 SVGIG (reference sequence). V shed 2 bases and J shed 4 bases, with 17 bases lying between them. This CDR3 is 15 amino acids long. The CDR3 region has the DNA TGTGCCTGGAGTCCTCAAAAAGGACGGGGCACTGAAGCTTTCTTT. Translating it yields CAWSPQKGRGTEAFF.

The rearrangement links TRBV6-1 to TRBJ1-5; D gene uncertain. The germline V and J ends were trimmed by 3 bases and 3 bases, with 12 bases remaining between them. Germline CDR1 and CDR2: MNHNS and SASEGT. This CDR3 spans 15 amino acids. The CDR3 sequence: CASSDRGQANQPQHF. The CDR3 nucleotides read TGTGCCAGCAGTGATCGCGGGCAGGCCAATCAGCCCCAGCATTTT.

The rearrangement joins TRBV19 to TRBJ2-3; 9 nucleotides align to TRBD2. V shed 10 bases and J 0 bases; nucleotides not matched to a gene: 11. This CDR3 contains 16 residues. Looked up from germline, CDR1 is LNHDA and CDR2 is SQIVND (reference sequence). The DNA of the CDR3 is TGTGCCACCCGGCGGGGCGGGGGGGATAGCACAGATACGCAGTATTTT. This codes for CATRRGGGDSTDTQYF.

The V call is TRBV19, the J call TRBJ2-1; 10 bases are shared with TRBD1. This CDR3 has 15 residues. With 4 bases clipped from V and 3 bases from J, the junction kept 3 bases outside the gene matches. The germline CDR1 and CDR2 sequences are LNHDA and SQIVND (reference sequence). CDR3 in amino acids: CASSKDRGYYNEQFF. CDR3 in DNA: TGTGCCAGTAGTAAGGACAGGGGGTACTACAATGAGCAGTTCTTC.

The J gene is TRBJ1-6, the V gene TRBV7-5; TRBD1, as called in the table, went unchecked against the DNA. TRBV7-5 is classified as a pseudogene. CDR3 length: 16 residues. The chain's CDR3 is CVRSLRRTALNSPLHF. For the CDR3, the DNA is TGTGTCAGAAGCTTAAGGAGGACAGCGCTTAATTCACCCCTCCACTTT.